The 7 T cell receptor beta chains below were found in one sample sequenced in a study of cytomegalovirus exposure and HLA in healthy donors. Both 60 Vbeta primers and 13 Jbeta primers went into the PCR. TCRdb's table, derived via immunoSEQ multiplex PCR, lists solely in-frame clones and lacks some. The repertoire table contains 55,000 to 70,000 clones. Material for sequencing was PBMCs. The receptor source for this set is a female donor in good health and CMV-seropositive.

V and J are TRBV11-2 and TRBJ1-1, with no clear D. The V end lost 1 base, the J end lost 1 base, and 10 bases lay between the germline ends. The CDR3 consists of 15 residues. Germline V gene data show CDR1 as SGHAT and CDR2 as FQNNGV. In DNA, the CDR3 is TGTGCCAGCAGCTTAGTCGAGAGGGCGAACACTGAAGCTTTCTTT. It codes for CASSLVERANTEAFF.

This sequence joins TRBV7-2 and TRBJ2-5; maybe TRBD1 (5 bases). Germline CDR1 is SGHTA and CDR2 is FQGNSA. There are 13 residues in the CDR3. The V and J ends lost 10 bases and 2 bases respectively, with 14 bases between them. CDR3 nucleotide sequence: TGTGCCACTAAAAGAGGACATCAAGAGACCCAGTACTTC. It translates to CATKRGHQETQYF.

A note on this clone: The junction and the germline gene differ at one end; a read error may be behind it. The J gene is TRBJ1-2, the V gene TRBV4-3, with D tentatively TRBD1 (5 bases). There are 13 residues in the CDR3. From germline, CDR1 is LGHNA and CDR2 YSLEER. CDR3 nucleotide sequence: TGCGCCAGCAGCCAAGAACCAGGGATGAATCCCGACTTC. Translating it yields CASSQEPGMNPDF.

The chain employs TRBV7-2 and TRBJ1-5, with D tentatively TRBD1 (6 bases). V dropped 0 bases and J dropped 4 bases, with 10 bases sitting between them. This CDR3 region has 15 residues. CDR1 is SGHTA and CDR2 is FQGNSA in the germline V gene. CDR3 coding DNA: TGTGCCAGCAGCTTAGCGAGGGACATGAATCAGCCCCAGCATTTT. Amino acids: CASSLARDMNQPQHF.

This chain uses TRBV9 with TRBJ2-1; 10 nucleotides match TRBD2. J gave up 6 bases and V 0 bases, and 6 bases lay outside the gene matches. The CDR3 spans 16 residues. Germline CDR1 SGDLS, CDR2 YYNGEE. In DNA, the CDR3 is TGTGCCAGCAGCGTAGAAGTAGCGGGGGGAATCAATGAGCAGTTCTTC. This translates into CASSVEVAGGINEQFF.

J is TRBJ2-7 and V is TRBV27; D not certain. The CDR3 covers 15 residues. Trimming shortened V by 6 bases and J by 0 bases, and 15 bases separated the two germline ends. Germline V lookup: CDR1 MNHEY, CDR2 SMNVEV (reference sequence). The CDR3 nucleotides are TGTGCCAGCAGCTCCCTAGAGACTCCCTCCTACGAGCAGTACTTC. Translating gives CASSSLETPSYEQYF.

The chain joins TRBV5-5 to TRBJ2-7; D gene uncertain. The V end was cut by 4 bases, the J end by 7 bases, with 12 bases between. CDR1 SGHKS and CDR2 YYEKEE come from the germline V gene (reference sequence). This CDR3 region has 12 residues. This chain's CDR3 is CASSLTPWEQYF. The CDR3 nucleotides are TGTGCCAGCAGCCTGACACCTTGGGAGCAGTACTTC.